One sample yielded the 27 T cell receptor beta chains listed below, sequenced in a study of T-cell memory formation after mild COVID-19. TCRdb re-called the 5' RACE reads with MiXCR, one entry per CDR3 protein. The sample holds about 57,000 distinct CDR3 sequences; 9.5% to 15% are singletons and the top ten take around 23%. The sample was PBMCs or a T cell subset sorted from them (not recorded which). These receptors were collected from a man younger than 30 who had mild COVID-19 (a few samples of this study predate the infection). Cell type and time point are not known.

This clonotype was detected many times. A read error may produce the germline difference seen at one junction end. The chain joins TRBV7-3 to TRBJ2-3; TRBD1 matches 7 bases. Germline CDR1 reads SGHTA; CDR2 reads FQGTGA. This CDR3 is built from 14 residues. The CDR3 here is CASSLTGARDTQYF. The CDR3 bases are TGTGCCAGCAGCCTAACAGGGGCCCGAGATACGCAGTATTTT.

This clonotype was found many times. V is TRBV6-4 and J is TRBJ2-1, with D possibly being TRBD2 (7 bases). This CDR3 is 15 amino acids long. The V gene's germline CDR1 is MRHNA and CDR2 SNTAGT. Trimming removed 3 bases from V and 7 bases from J, with 16 bases in between. CDR3 sequence reads: CASSDLGGAGNEQFF. The DNA of the CDR3 is TGTGCCAGCAGTGATCTGGGGGGGGCCGGTAATGAGCAGTTCTTC.

This clonotype came up a few times. CDR3 protein: CSARRGYNSPLHF. CDR3 sequence (DNA): TGCAGCGCCCGAAGGGGGTATAATTCACCCCTCCACTTT. This sequence joins TRBV29-1 and TRBJ1-6, with TRBD1 as a possible D gene (6 bases). With 7 bases removed from V and 4 bases from J, the gap between germline ends came to 11 bases. Germline CDR1 and CDR2: SQVTM and ANQGSEA. This CDR3 has 13 amino acids.

The chain recombines TRBV28 with TRBJ1-2, with 7 bases fitting TRBD1. The CDR3 contains 13 residues. V lost 6 bases to trimming and J lost 7 bases; unmatched junction nucleotides: 8. Germline CDR1 and CDR2: MDHEN and SYDVKM. CDR3 region: CASRTGPSRGYTF. The CDR3 coding sequence is TGTGCCAGCAGGACAGGGCCCTCGCGTGGCTACACCTTC.

This clonotype was recorded a few times. The genes are TRBV12-3 or TRBV12-4 and TRBJ1-6; D may be TRBD1 (6 bases). This CDR3 region has 15 residues. V lost 5 bases and J 6 bases, leaving 14 bases between the germline ends. The CDR3 sequence: CASSPDRTANSPLHF. Here the CDR3 DNA reads TGTGCCAGCAGTCCTGACCGGACAGCTAATTCACCCCTCCACTTT.

The chain recombines TRBV6-1 with TRBJ1-2; D not certain. This CDR3 has 12 amino acids. V gave up 2 bases and J gave up 7 bases, with 8 bases separating them. Per the germline V gene, CDR1 is MNHNS and CDR2 is SASEGT. The CDR3 spells CASSENNPGYTF. The CDR3 bases are TGTGCCAGCAGTGAAAATAACCCTGGCTACACCTTC.

This chain joins TRBV9 and TRBJ2-3, with D possibly matching TRBD2 (5 bases). The CDR3 consists of 16 residues. With 0 bases removed from V and 5 bases from J, the gap between germline ends came to 16 bases. CDR1 SGDLS and CDR2 YYNGEE come from the germline V gene. In nucleotides, the CDR3 is TGTGCCAGCAGCGTAGGGAGGACTCCTTGGGGAGATACGCAGTATTTT. This translates into CASSVGRTPWGDTQYF. Using reference TRBV9 and TRBJ2-3 for the parts outside the CDR3, the full variable domain is DSGVTQTPKHLITATGQRVTLRCSPRSGDLSVYWYQQSLDQGLQFLIQYYNGEERAKGNILERFSAQQFPDLHSELNLSSLELGDSALYFCASSVGRTPWGDTQYFGPGTRLTVL.

This chain connects TRBV4-3 to TRBJ2-6; either TRBD1 or TRBD2 may fit D (5 bases each). In germline, CDR1 is LGHNA, CDR2 YSLEER. CDR3 length: 15 residues. V was trimmed by 0 bases and J by 2 bases, leaving 5 bases between them. The CDR3 sequence: CASSQEGAGANVLTF. The CDR3 region has the DNA TGCGCCAGCAGCCAAGAGGGGGCTGGGGCCAACGTCCTGACTTTC.

V and J are TRBV7-3 and TRBJ2-1; D is perhaps TRBD1 (6 bases). Germline CDR1 reads SGHTA; CDR2 reads FQGTGA. V was shortened by 5 bases and J by 1 base, with 12 bases between the two germline ends. The CDR3 contains 15 residues. The CDR3 sequence: CASSPQGWSYNEQFF. In nucleotides, the CDR3 is TGTGCCAGCAGCCCACAGGGTTGGTCCTACAATGAGCAGTTCTTC.

This clonotype was recorded many times. The chain combines TRBV7-9 with TRBJ2-7; 7 nucleotides line up with TRBD1. V lost 5 bases to trimming and J lost 5 bases; unmatched junction nucleotides: 6. Germline V lookup: CDR1 SEHNR, CDR2 FQNEAQ (reference sequence). The CDR3 sequence is 13 residues long. CDR3 bases: TGTGCCAGCAGCAGCAGACAGGGTCACGAGCAGTACGTC. Encoded protein: CASSSRQGHEQYV.

The chain joins TRBV14 to TRBJ2-7; D possibly corresponds to TRBD1 (6 bases). In germline, CDR1 is SGHDN, CDR2 FVKESK. The CDR3 contains 20 residues. With 2 bases removed from V and 0 bases from J, the gap between germline ends came to 26 bases. The DNA of the CDR3 is TGTGCCAGCAGCCAAACCAGGGGCCTTGGATCCCTAGTCAGCTCCTACGAGCAGTACGTC. This codes for CASSQTRGLGSLVSSYEQYV.

This clonotype was picked up one time. This chain joins TRBV7-9 and TRBJ1-1, with D perhaps matching TRBD1 (5 bases). Germline loops: CDR1 SEHNR, CDR2 FQNEAQ (reference sequence). Trimming cost V 1 base and J 10 bases, with 16 bases left between them. The CDR3 sequence is 14 residues long. Here the CDR3 DNA reads TGTGCCAGCAGCTTAGGTGGCCAGGGTGGATCAGCTTTCTTT. It yields the protein CASSLGGQGGSAFF.

The rearrangement joins TRBV19 to TRBJ2-7, with 7 bases aligning to TRBD1. This CDR3 spans 15 amino acids. Germline V gene data show CDR1 as LNHDA and CDR2 as SQIVND (reference sequence). J lost 1 base, V lost 8 bases, and 11 bases had no gene match. The CDR3 DNA follows: TGTGCCAGTGGTTCCCCCGGGACAGCTTCCTACGAGCAGTACTTC. Its protein is CASGSPGTASYEQYF.

This clonotype has more than one count but fewer than ten. The chain carries TRBV7-3 and TRBJ1-1; D is undetermined. Trimming shortened V by 5 bases and J by 5 bases, and 12 bases separated the two germline ends. The germline V gene has CDR1 SGHTA and CDR2 FQGTGA. The CDR3 has 13 residues. CDR3 bases: TGTGCCAGCAGCCGAAGTTCCGAGACTGAAGCTTTCTTT. This codes for CASSRSSETEAFF.

A remark on this clonotype: This may arise from a read error, as a much more abundant clone is one base away. J is TRBJ1-2 and V is TRBV6-5; 9 positions agree with TRBD1. J gave up 4 bases and V 6 bases, and 3 bases lay outside the gene matches. The germline gives CDR1 MNHEY, CDR2 SVGAGI. This CDR3 region has 13 residues. The CDR3 region is CASRGQGTYGYTF. Written as DNA, the CDR3 is TGTGCCAGCAGGGGACAGGGAACCTATGGCTACACCTTC.

The table lists this clonotype with many counts. The chain links TRBV2 to TRBJ1-5; no reliable D call. Germline V gene lookup returns CDR1 SNHLY and CDR2 FYNNEI. V lost 3 bases, J lost 5 bases, and 11 bases lay in between. The CDR3 length is 14 residues. The CDR3 nucleotides read TGTGCCAGCAGTGACATAGGAGGAGATCAGCCCCAGCATTTT. This gives the protein CASSDIGGDQPQHF.

This clonotype was counted ten times or more. This sequence joins TRBV20-1 and TRBJ2-5; D not resolved. V lost 5 bases and J 8 bases, leaving 15 bases between the germline ends. Germline V lookup: CDR1 DFQATT, CDR2 SNEGSKA (reference sequence). The CDR3 runs to 12 residues. The CDR3 bases are TGCAGTGCTCTCCCGGCCCCCCGCACCCAGTACTTC. Translating it yields CSALPAPRTQYF.

This clonotype showed up just a few times. The V call is TRBV3-1, the J call TRBJ2-3, with D unresolved. V lost 3 bases to trimming and J lost 8 bases, with 15 bases between them. CDR1 is LGHDT, CDR2 YNNKEL, per germline (reference sequence). CDR3 size: 14 residues. CDR3 in DNA: TGTGCCAGCAGCCAGGACCTCGTAGGACGTACGCAGTATTTT. Protein sequence: CASSQDLVGRTQYF.

This clonotype was seen repeatedly, ten times or more. CDR3 amino acids: CASSLRDSGSTDTQYF. Here the CDR3 DNA reads TGCGCCAGCAGCTTGAGGGATAGCGGGTCCACAGATACGCAGTATTTT. The gene calls are TRBV5-1 and TRBJ2-3, with 7 nucleotides matching TRBD2. The V gene end was trimmed by 1 base and the J gene end by 2 bases; junction bases not matched to a gene: 7. The V gene's germline CDR1 is SGHRS and CDR2 YFSETQ. The CDR3 is 16 residues long. The full variable domain, completed using reference TRBV5-1 and TRBJ2-3, is KAGVTQTPRYLIKTRGQQVTLSCSPISGHRSVSWYQQTPGQGLQFLFEYFSETQRNKGNFPGRFSGRQFSNSRSEMNVSTLELGDSALYLCASSLRDSGSTDTQYFGPGTRLTVL.

This clonotype was seen a few times. For the CDR3, the DNA is TGCGCCAGCAGCTTGGCCGGAGGCCTTAGAGGGGGAAACACTGAAGCTTTCTTT. This encodes CASSLAGGLRGGNTEAFF. The chain joins TRBV5-1 to TRBJ1-1, with a weak D call TRBD1 (6 bases). Germline values: CDR1 SGHRS, CDR2 YFSETQ. The CDR3 spans 18 residues. V was clipped by 0 bases and J by 2 bases, with 20 bases between them.

This chain links TRBV24-1 with TRBJ2-7; D is ambiguous. In germline, CDR1 is KGHDR, CDR2 SFDVKD. This CDR3 is 13 amino acids long. Trimming took 4 bases from V and 0 from J, leaving 6 bases between them. DNA for the CDR3: TGTGCCACCAGTGAGCACAGCTCCTACGAGCAGTACGTC. Translating gives CATSEHSSYEQYV.

The chain has TRBV12-3 or TRBV12-4 and TRBJ1-1; D is unresolved. Deletions cut 1 base from V and 8 bases from J, with 11 bases between. This CDR3 has 13 amino acids. The CDR3 DNA follows: TGTGCCAGCAGTTTAGAAGGAGTCAGAGAAGCTTTCTTT. This translates into CASSLEGVREAFF.

This clonotype was seen more than once but under ten times. The chain joins TRBV7-6 to TRBJ1-1, with a tentative D call TRBD1 (6 bases). CDR3 length equals 13 residues. Trimming left V 11 bases short and J 5 bases short, with 18 bases between. Germline loops: CDR1 SGHVS, CDR2 FNYEAQ. For the CDR3, the DNA is TGTGCCGCCGGGGGGCCGAGAGGAACTGAAGCTTTCTTT. Encoded protein: CAAGGPRGTEAFF.

The chain joins TRBV7-2 to TRBJ1-5; D not certain. There are 17 residues in the CDR3. Germline CDR1 and CDR2: SGHTA and FQGNSA. V gave up 4 bases and J gave up 0 bases, with 16 bases separating them. CDR3 bases: TGTGCCAGCAGCTCTATAGGGCAGAGATATAGCAATCAGCCCCAGCATTTT. Its translation: CASSSIGQRYSNQPQHF.

This clonotype was observed many times. The chain carries TRBV7-3 and TRBJ2-1, with D unclear. The V end lost 0 bases, the J end lost 2 bases, and 14 bases lay between the germline ends. Germline CDR1 is SGHTA and CDR2 is FQGTGA. This CDR3 is 17 amino acids long. The CDR3 DNA reads TGTGCCAGCAGCTTAACTTTCGGCGGCCTGCCCTACAATGAGCAGTTCTTC. Its translation: CASSLTFGGLPYNEQFF.

There are many counts of this clonotype. V is TRBV7-6 and J is TRBJ2-3; D perhaps matches TRBD2 (6 bases). CDR3 size: 17 residues. Germline V gives CDR1 SGHVS, CDR2 FNYEAQ. V lost 3 bases to trimming and J lost 4 bases, with 20 bases between them. The CDR3 coding sequence is TGTGCCAGCAGCTTTGCCGGGTTGCGGGGCAGGTCAGATACGCAGTATTTT. This translates into CASSFAGLRGRSDTQYF.

This clonotype was counted between two and nine times. The chain uses TRBV9 and TRBJ2-2; TRBD2 is a possible D gene (6 bases). The CDR3 spans 15 residues. V was shortened by 2 bases and J by 3 bases, with 11 bases between the two germline ends. Per the germline V gene, CDR1 is SGDLS and CDR2 is YYNGEE. The DNA of the CDR3 is TGTGCCAGCAGCGTTCGGGGGTTGGACACCGGGGAGCTGTTTTTT. It translates to CASSVRGLDTGELFF. Filled out from reference TRBV9 and TRBJ2-2, the complete variable domain reads DSGVTQTPKHLITATGQRVTLRCSPRSGDLSVYWYQQSLDQGLQFLIQYYNGEERAKGNILERFSAQQFPDLHSELNLSSLELGDSALYFCASSVRGLDTGELFFGEGSRLTVL.